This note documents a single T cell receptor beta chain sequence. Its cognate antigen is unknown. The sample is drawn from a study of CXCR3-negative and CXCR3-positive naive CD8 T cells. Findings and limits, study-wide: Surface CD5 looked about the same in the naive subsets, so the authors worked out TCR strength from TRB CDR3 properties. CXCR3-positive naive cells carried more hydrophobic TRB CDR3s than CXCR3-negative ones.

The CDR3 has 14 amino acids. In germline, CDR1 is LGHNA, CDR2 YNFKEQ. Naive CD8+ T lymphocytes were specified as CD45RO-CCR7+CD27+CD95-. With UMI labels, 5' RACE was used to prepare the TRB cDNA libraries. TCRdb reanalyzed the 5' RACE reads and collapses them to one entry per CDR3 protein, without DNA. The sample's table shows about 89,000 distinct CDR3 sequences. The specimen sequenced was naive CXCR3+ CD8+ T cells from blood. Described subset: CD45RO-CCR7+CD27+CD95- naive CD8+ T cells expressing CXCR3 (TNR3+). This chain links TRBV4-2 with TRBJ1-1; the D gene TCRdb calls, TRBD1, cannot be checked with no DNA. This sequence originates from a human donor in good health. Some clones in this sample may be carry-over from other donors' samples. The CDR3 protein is CASSQDLTGSMSFF.